This TCR beta chain originates from a study of blood T cells in healthy people across ages. Per the germline V gene, CDR1 is DFQATT and CDR2 is SNEGSKA (reference sequence). V was pared by 0 bases and J by 7 bases, with 11 bases of the junction left unmatched. CDR3 length equals 17 residues. Study outcomes and limitations: There was no known CMV status for donors, so expanded clonotype changes were possibly confounded.

A second PCR, run for about 7 to 11 cycles, used a sample-barcoded 5' primer plus a J-beta primer mix. MiXCR was run by TCRdb on the 5' RACE reads, yielding one entry per CDR3 protein. Found here are hundreds of thousands of distinct CDR3 sequences, roughly 25% of them singletons; the top ten hold 2.5% to 3.5%. In regard to this clonotype: The antigen is undetermined.

Healthy individuals of Caucasian origin from Russia, aged roughly 6 to 100, served as donors. These same records also appear under a second study, on T cells of mothers and their children. That work adds: Reads recorded for TCR beta CDR3 numbered over 9.5 million per mother and approximately 2.9 million per child.

The chain links TRBV20-1 to TRBJ1-6; TRBD1 matches at 8 bases. This clonotype was obtained from a boy under 18 in good health. The source material was blood. This CDR3 is CSARDLAGGAENSPLHF. In DNA, the CDR3 is TGCAGTGCTAGAGATCTAGCAGGGGGCGCGGAAAATTCACCCCTCCACTTT.